This entry lists 10 T cell receptor beta chains sequenced from one sample in a study of blood T cell repertoires in COVID-19. The data were produced by immunoSEQ multiplex PCR, yet TCRdb's version contains in-frame clones alone and is incomplete. The sample has around 310,000 clones, 85% to 90% seen once. Sample: PBMCs or T cells enriched from blood (not recorded which). These receptor sequences come from a woman aged 25 to 39 who had recovered from COVID-19.

V usage is TRBV5-8 and J usage is TRBJ1-4; D not certain. The ends were cut back, 1 base at V and 7 bases at J, with 17 bases in the middle. Germline-derived CDR1 and CDR2 are SGHTS and YDEGEE. The length of the CDR3 is 16 residues. The CDR3 bases are TGTGCCAGCAGCTTGATGACTTCTGGGTTTCCTGAAAAACTGTTTTTT. Protein product: CASSLMTSGFPEKLFF.

The CDR3 region is CASSRGGTEAFF. CDR3 sequence (DNA): TGCGCCAGCAGCAGGGGCGGCACTGAAGCTTTCTTT. V usage is TRBV5-1 and J usage is TRBJ1-1, with D possibly matching TRBD1 (5 bases). Germline V gene sequence: CDR1 SGHRS, CDR2 YFSETQ. The CDR3 totals 12 residues. V dropped 4 bases and J dropped 4 bases, with 8 bases sitting between them.

The rearrangement joins TRBV6-1 to TRBJ1-1; TRBD1 aligns across 10 bases. CDR1 and CDR2 (germline): MNHNS, SASEGT. The CDR3 is made up of 18 amino acids. The V segment lost 0 bases and the J segment 3 bases; nucleotides outside the gene matches: 10. CDR3 DNA sequence: TGTGCCAGCAGTGAAGCGATACGACAGGGGGCTCTCGACACTGAAGCTTTCTTT. Residues: CASSEAIRQGALDTEAFF.

The chain recombines TRBV4-1 with TRBJ2-7, with D perhaps TRBD2 (7 bases). The germline CDR1 and CDR2 sequences are MGHRA and YSYEKL. The CDR3 runs 17 residues. V lost 1 base and J lost 3, with 19 bases in between. The CDR3 here is CASSQGGRRGPVYEQYF. Here the CDR3 DNA reads TGCGCCAGCAGCCAAGGGGGTCGGCGGGGGCCCGTCTACGAGCAGTACTTC.

The V and J genes are TRBV2 and TRBJ1-5; the match to TRBD1 covers 11 bases. The CDR3 is 16 amino acids. The germline V gene has CDR1 SNHLY and CDR2 FYNNEI. Trimming took 3 bases from V and 3 from J; bases not matched to a gene: 4. The CDR3 DNA is TGTGCCAGCAGTGAGGGGACAGGGGGTATCAATCAGCCCCAGCATTTT. Translating it yields CASSEGTGGINQPQHF.

The chain employs TRBV5-6 and TRBJ2-2; 7 bases line up with TRBD1. Germline V CDR1 and CDR2: SGHDT, YYEEEE. V lost 6 bases to trimming and J lost 7 bases; unmatched junction nucleotides: 6. This CDR3 comprises 13 residues. The chain's CDR3 is CASTTGVHGELFF. CDR3 coding DNA: TGTGCCAGCACCACAGGGGTGCACGGGGAGCTGTTTTTT.

This clone was recorded once. This sequence joins TRBV18 and TRBJ2-7; a weak D match, TRBD2 (5 bases). Trimming took off 0 bases at V and 7 bases at J, with 13 bases between the two ends. CDR1 is KGHSH, CDR2 LQKENI, per germline. The CDR3 spans 14 residues. CDR3 in DNA: TGTGCCAGCTCACCACCTGCTAGCTTTGGGGAGCAGTACTTC. This translates into CASSPPASFGEQYF.

The chain has TRBV6-5 and TRBJ2-7, with 9 positions matching TRBD2. The V and J ends lost 0 bases and 5 bases, in that order; junction bases with no gene match: 8. CDR1 is MNHEY and CDR2 is SVGAGI in the germline V gene. The CDR3 covers 16 residues. The chain's CDR3 is CASSYSWLAGRHEQYF. As DNA, the CDR3 is TGTGCCAGCAGTTACTCCTGGCTAGCGGGACGCCACGAGCAGTACTTC.

The V gene is TRBV3-1 (or the pseudogene TRBV3-2), the J gene TRBJ2-3; D unclear. V was shortened by 0 bases and J by 2 bases, with 15 bases between the two germline ends. The CDR3 is 17 amino acids. The germline V gene encodes CDR1 LGHDT and CDR2 YNNKEL (reference sequence). CDR3: CASSQDSVRPYTDTQYF. CDR3 DNA sequence: TGTGCCAGCAGCCAAGATAGTGTCAGGCCCTACACAGATACGCAGTATTTT.

The V and J genes are TRBV27 and TRBJ1-1; D might be TRBD1 (6 bases). CDR3 length equals 15 residues. Trimming pared 3 bases from V and 2 bases from J, leaving 13 bases between. Germline loops: CDR1 MNHEY, CDR2 SMNVEV (reference sequence). CDR3 DNA: TGTGCCAGCAGTTTGGGGACACTGGGAAACACTGAAGCTTTCTTT. Translating it yields CASSLGTLGNTEAFF.